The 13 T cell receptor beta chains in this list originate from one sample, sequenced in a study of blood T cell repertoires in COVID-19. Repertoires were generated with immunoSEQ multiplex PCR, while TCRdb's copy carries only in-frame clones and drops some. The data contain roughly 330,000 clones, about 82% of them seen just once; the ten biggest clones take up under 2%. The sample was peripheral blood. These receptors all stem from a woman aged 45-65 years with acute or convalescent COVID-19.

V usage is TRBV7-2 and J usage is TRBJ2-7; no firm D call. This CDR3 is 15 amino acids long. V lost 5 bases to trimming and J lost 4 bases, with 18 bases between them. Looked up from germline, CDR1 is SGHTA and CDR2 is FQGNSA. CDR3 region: CASSLGRVVNYEQYF. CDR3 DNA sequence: TGTGCCAGCAGCCTCGGCCGGGTCGTCAATTACGAGCAGTACTTC.

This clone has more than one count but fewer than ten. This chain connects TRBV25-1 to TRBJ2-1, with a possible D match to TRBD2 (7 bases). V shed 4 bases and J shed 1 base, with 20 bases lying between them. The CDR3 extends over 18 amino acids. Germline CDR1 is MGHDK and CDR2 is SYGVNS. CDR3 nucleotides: TGTGCCAGCAGTGGCCCGACGGCGGGGGCCTCTTCCTACAATGAGCAGTTCTTC. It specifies CASSGPTAGASSYNEQFF.

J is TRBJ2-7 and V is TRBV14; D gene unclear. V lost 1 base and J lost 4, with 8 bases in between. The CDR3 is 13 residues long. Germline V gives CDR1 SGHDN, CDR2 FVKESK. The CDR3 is CASSQGARYEQYF. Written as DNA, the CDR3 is TGTGCCAGCAGCCAAGGCGCGAGGTACGAGCAGTACTTC. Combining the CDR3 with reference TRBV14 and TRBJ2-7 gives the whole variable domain EAGVTQFPSHSVIEKGQTVTLRCDPISGHDNLYWYRRVMGKEIKFLLHFVKESKQDESGMPNNRFLAERTGGTYSTLKVQPAELEDSGVYFCASSQGARYEQYFGPGTRLTVT.

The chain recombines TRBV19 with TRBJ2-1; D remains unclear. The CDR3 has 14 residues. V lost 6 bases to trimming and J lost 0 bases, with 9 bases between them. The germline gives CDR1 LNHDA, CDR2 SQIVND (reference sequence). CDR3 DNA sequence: TGTGCCAGTAGCCTAGTGATCTCCTACAATGAGCAGTTCTTC. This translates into CASSLVISYNEQFF. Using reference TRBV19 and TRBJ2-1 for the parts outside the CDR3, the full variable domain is DGGITQSPKYLFRKEGQNVTLSCEQNLNHDAMYWYRQDPGQGLRLIYYSQIVNDFQKGDIAEGYSVSREKKESFPLTVTSAQKNPTAFYLCASSLVISYNEQFFGPGTRLTVL.

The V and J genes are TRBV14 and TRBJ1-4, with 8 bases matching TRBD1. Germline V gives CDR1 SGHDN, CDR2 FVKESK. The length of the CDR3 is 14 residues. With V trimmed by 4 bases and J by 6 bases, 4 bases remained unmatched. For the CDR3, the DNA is TGTGCCAGCAGCCCGGACAGGGTGTATGAAAAACTGTTTTTT. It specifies CASSPDRVYEKLFF.

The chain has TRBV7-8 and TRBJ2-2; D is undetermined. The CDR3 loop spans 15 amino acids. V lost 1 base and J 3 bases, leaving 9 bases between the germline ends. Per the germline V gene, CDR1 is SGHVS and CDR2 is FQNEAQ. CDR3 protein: CASSLETGYTGELFF. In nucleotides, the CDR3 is TGTGCCAGCAGCTTAGAGACTGGCTACACCGGGGAGCTGTTTTTT.

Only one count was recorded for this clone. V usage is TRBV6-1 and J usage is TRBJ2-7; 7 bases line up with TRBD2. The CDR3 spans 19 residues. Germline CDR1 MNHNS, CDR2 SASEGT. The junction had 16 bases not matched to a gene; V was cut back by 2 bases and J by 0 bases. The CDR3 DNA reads TGTGCCAGCAGTGAACCCCTAGCGGCGGCGGGGCCTCCCTCCTACGAGCAGTACTTC. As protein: CASSEPLAAAGPPSYEQYF.

The CDR3 sequence is CASSRQGLNYGYTF. DNA for the CDR3: TGCGCCAGCAGCCGACAGGGGCTTAACTATGGCTACACCTTC. The V and J genes are TRBV10-2 and TRBJ1-2, with 8 positions matching TRBD1. The CDR3 is 14 residues long. With 6 bases clipped from V and 1 base from J, the junction kept 4 bases outside the gene matches. Germline lookup yields CDR1 WSHSY and CDR2 SAAADI.

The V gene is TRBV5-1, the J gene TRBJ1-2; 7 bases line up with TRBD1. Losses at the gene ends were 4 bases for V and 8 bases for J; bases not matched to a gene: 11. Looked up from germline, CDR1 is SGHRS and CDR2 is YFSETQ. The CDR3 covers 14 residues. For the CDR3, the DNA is TGCGCCAGCAGCCTGTTCGAGGGGGCCTGGGGCTACACCTTC. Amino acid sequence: CASSLFEGAWGYTF.

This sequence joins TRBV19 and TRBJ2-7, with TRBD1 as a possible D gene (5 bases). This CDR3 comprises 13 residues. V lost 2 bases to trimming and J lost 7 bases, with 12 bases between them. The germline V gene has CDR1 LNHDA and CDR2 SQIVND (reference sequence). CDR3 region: CASSITGTGEQYF. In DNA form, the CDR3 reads TGTGCCAGTAGTATAACAGGTACAGGTGAGCAGTACTTC.

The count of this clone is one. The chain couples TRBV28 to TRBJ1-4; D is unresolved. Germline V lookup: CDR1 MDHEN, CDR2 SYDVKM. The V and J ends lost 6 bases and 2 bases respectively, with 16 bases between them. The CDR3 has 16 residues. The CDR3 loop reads CASRPIPGFTNEKLFF. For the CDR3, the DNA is TGTGCCAGCAGGCCGATACCCGGTTTCACTAATGAAAAACTGTTTTTT.

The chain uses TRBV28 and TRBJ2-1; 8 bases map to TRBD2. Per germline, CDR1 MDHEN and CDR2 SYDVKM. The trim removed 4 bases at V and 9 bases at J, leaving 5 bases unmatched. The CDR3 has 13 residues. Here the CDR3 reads CASSSGLEGEQFF. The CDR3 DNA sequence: TGTGCCAGCAGTTCGGGACTAGAGGGTGAGCAGTTCTTC. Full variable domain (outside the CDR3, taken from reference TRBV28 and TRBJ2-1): DVKVTQSSRYLVKRTGEKVFLECVQDMDHENMFWYRQDPGLGLRLIYFSYDVKMKEKGDIPEGYSVSREKKERFSLILESASTNQTSMYLCASSSGLEGEQFFGPGTRLTVL.

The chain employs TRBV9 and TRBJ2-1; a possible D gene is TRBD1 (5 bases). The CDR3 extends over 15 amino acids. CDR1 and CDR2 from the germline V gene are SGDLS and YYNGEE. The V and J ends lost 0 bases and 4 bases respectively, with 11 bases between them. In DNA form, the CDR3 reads TGTGCCAGCAGCGTAGAGGCAGGGATTTACAATGAGCAGTTCTTC. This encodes CASSVEAGIYNEQFF.